Sequencing of this TCR beta chain was carried out in a study of T cell responses to AZD1222 COVID-19 vaccine (dated by TCRdb to about 2021). As for the study more broadly: A total of 233 trial participants underwent TCR sequencing, of whom about 210 received two doses of AZD1222 and around 25 received two doses of the MenACWY control vaccine. Trial participants were enrolled into age subgroups of 18-55, 56-69 and 70-plus years, which contained about 150, 28 and 57 TCR-sequenced participants, respectively. Study-level results and caveats: The whole spike protein was spanned by vaccine-associated CD4 TCRs, and dominant responses were seen in regions 160-218 and 743-854. Because no day 14 peak-response samples were available, the repertoires could be characterized only after the peak T cell response. After two AZD1222 doses, spike-specific TCR breadth and depth were significantly higher than at day 0 and than in MenACWY recipients. Conclusions about previously exposed vaccinees are limited, since just six AZD1222 recipients were seropositive for SARS-CoV-2 at baseline. The 56-69-year group was small, and its depth increase did not reach significance, likely because of low power. Participants were mostly white British and included more females than males, and it was suggested by the authors that clonal diversity may have been underestimated. Nearly half of unique spike-specific TCRs reportedly recognized epitopes outside regions mutated in the B.1.351 and B.1.1.7 variants.

The intended sense of this specimen's time point label: about 28 days (+/-7) after the second vaccine dose. AZD1222 recipients whose second dose came at about 4 weeks and those whose second dose came at about 12 weeks were combined into one group, since spike-specific TCR depth and breadth did not differ between the two schedules. Samples from vaccinated people were obtained from the UK trials COV001 and COV002, which included a single-blind randomized controlled phase 2/3 trial of AZD1222 (ChAdOx1 nCoV-19) in healthy adults. For TCRbeta chain sequencing, PBMC samples from trial participants were taken at day 0 and at day 28 after the second dose. The CDR3 regions of human TCRbeta chains were subjected to immunosequencing. Turning to the authors' computational methods: Repertoire TCRs were matched against a reference library of SARS-CoV-2-specific TCRs generated with the MIRA antigen-specificity platform. Breadth was defined as the fraction of unique TCRs that were SARS-CoV-2-associated, and depth was defined as the fraction of total T cells that were SARS-CoV-2-associated. Using the MIRA data, every spike-specific TCR was mapped to the spike region that the TCR reacted to and assigned to either a CD4 or a CD8 class. Log10-transformed breadth and depth values were compared by one-way ANOVA with Sidak's multiple comparisons tests. What TCRdb holds here is the immuneACCESS table cut down to in-frame rearrangements. Part of the clones is not present; checked against another copy, under half of the missing clones reflect an unresolved V gene, and the others are unexplained. That table is the source of V, J and clone size, and D and trimming were worked out from the DNA. The sample table records about 81,000 clones; around 83% of these occur just once. Jointly, the top ten make up roughly 6% of the sample.

This clone came up a few times. Its specific antigen is unknown. Per-base qualities were not stored, and no clone one base away is much larger. CDR1 LNHDA and CDR2 SQIVND are derived from the germline V gene (reference sequence). The CDR3, from cysteine to phenylalanine, totals 17 residues. Solely the CDR3 DNA is kept, with 51 bases framed from the first base. Cut back by 6 bases and 7 bases, the V and J ends lie 24 bases apart. The starting material was peripheral blood, obtained 28 days after the second AZD1222 dose. This sequence was found in an adult who received the AZD1222 COVID-19 vaccine. The chain joins TRBV19 to TRBJ1-4; TRBD1 might be the D gene, on 5 matching bases. The CDR3 protein is CASSTLPAWGVGEKLFF. The DNA is as follows: TGTGCCAGTAGCACTCTCCCTGCCTGGGGCGTGGGTGAAAAACTGTTTTTT.